This TCR beta chain emerged from a study of blood T cell repertoires in COVID-19. For the study at large: Some COVID-19 samples were acute and others convalescent; all came from the United States, Italy and Spain. PBMCs, B-cell-depleted T cells, or T cells were the source of the cDNA or gDNA that made up the material.

Original processing notes: Cell counts per sample came from amplifying reference gene primers. Data came from immunoSEQ multiplex PCR; TCRdb stores just in-frame clones and leaves some out. V and J calls plus clone size are reproduced from that table; the DNA served to infer D and trimming. Among tens of thousands of clones listed, under 85% were seen once. The CDR3 loop spans 15 amino acids. The germline gives CDR1 KGHSH, CDR2 LQKENI. V gave up 6 bases and J gave up 2 bases; unmatched junction bases: 4. The chain has TRBV18 and TRBJ2-6; 7 bases align to TRBD1. The sequenced sample was peripheral blood. The clonotype originates from a woman at least 80 years old with acute or convalescent COVID-19. The CDR3 reads CASSAQGTGANVLTF. The CDR3 DNA reads TGTGCCAGCTCCGCACAGGGGACTGGGGCCAACGTCCTGACTTTC.